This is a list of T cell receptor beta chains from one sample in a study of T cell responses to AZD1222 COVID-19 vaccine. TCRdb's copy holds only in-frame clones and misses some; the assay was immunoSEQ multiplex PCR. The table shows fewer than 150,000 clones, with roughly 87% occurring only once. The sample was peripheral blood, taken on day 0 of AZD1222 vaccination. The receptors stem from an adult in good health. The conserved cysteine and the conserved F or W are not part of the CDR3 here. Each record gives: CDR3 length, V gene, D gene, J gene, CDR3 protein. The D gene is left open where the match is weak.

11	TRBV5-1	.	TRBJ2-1	ASSLGDYNEQF
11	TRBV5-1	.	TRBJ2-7	ASSYSESYEQY
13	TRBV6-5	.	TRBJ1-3	ASSRYAASGNTIY
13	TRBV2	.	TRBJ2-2	ATDNGQPNTGELF
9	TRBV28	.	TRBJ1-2	ALFVRVGYT
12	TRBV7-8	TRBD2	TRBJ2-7	ASSRGVFSYEQY
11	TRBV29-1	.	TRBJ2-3	SVPDRLTDTQY
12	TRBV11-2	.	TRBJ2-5	ASSTRSPGETQY
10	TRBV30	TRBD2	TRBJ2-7	AWGGDLIEQY
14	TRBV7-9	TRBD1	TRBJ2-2	ASRSGTGMNTGELF
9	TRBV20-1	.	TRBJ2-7	SAESSYEQY
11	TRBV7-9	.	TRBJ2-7	ASSLGDSYEQY
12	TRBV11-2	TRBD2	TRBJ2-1	ASSSPGLWNEQF
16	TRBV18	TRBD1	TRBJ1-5	ASSPYLQGAEGNQPQH
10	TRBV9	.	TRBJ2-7	ASSLRGYEQY
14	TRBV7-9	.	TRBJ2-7	ASSPVFPPGAYEQY
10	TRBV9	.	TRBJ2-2	ASSVGVGELF
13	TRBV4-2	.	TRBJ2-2	ASRGEREVTGELF
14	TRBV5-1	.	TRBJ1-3	ASSPGDISPGNTIY
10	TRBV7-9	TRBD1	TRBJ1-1	ASSPRGRGAF
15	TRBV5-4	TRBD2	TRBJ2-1	ASSKTSGRPLGDEQF
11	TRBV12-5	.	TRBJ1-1	ASVDGGLAEAF
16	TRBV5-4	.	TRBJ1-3	ASSLVTGPRAAGNTIY
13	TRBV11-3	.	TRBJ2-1	ASSLSPDPGNEQF
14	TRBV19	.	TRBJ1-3	ASSPTAVSSGNTIY
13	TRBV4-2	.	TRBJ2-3	ASSQDVASTDTQY
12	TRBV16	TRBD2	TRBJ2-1	ASSPWTSGNEQF
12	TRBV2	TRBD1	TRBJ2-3	ASKLGTGKDTQY
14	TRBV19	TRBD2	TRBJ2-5	ASSIRGSGRAKTQY